The source of this T cell receptor beta chain is a study of T-cell memory formation after mild COVID-19. TCRdb reanalysed the 5' RACE reads using MiXCR and keeps one entry per CDR3 protein. Here the sample spans about 50,000 distinct CDR3 sequences, 9.5% to 15% being singletons. Trimming cost V 6 bases and J 7 bases; bases outside gene matches: 8. Per germline, CDR1 MNHEY and CDR2 SVGAGI. This CDR3 contains 14 residues. At least ten counts were recorded for this clonotype. This TCR was sampled from a man between 18 and 35 years old who had mild COVID-19 (a few samples of this study predate the infection). Cell type and time point are not known. The source material was PBMCs or a T cell subset sorted from them (not recorded which). The chain uses TRBV6-5 and TRBJ2-7; 11 nucleotides agree with TRBD2. The CDR3 spells CASSYSGGAGEQYF. In DNA, the CDR3 is TGTGCCAGCAGCTATAGCGGGGGGGCGGGGGAGCAGTACTTC.